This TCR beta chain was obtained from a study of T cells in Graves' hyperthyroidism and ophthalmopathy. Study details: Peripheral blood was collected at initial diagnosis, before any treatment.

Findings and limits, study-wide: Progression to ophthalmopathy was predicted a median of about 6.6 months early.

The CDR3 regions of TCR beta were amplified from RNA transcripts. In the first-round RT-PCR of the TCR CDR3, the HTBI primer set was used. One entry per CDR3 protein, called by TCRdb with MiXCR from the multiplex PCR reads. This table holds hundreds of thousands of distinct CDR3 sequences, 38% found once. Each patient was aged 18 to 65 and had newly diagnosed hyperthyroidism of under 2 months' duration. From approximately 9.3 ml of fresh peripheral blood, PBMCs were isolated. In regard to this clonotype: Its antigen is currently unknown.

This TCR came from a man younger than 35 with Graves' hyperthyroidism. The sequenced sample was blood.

DNA for the CDR3: TGTGCCAGCAGCTCACCCGGACAGGTCAACTATGGCTACACCTTC. Its translation is CASSSPGQVNYGYTF. This rearrangement joins TRBV7-9 to TRBJ1-2; 7 bases fit TRBD1. The CDR3 totals 15 residues. Germline assignment: CDR1 SEHNR and CDR2 FQNEAQ (reference sequence). V trimming: 4 bases; J trimming: 2 bases; junction bases outside the gene matches: 7. Based on the CDR3 plus reference TRBV7-9 and TRBJ1-2, the full variable domain is DTGVSQNPRHKITKRGQNVTFRCDPISEHNRLYWYRQTLGQGPEFLTYFQNEAQLEKSRLLSDRFSAERPKGSFSTLEIQRTEQGDSAMYLCASSSPGQVNYGYTFGSGTRLTVV.